Presented here are 29 T cell receptor beta chains from one specimen sequenced in a study of blood T cells in healthy people across ages. For the second PCR, which ran for 7 to 11 cycles, a sample-barcoded 5' primer and a J-beta primer mix were used. TCRdb re-derived calls from the 5' RACE reads in MiXCR, one entry per CDR3 protein. The sample lists about 800,000 distinct CDR3 sequences, 58% seen once, with approximately 20% in the top ten. Material: blood. The receptors shown here come from a man younger than 40 in good health.

V is TRBV6-5 and J is TRBJ2-5; 9 bases agree with TRBD1. Losses at the gene ends were 6 bases for V and 2 bases for J; bases not matched to a gene: 4. CDR3 size: 14 residues. Germline CDR1 is MNHEY and CDR2 is SVGAGI. This chain's CDR3 is CASRMTGGQETQYF. Here the CDR3 DNA reads TGTGCCAGCAGGATGACAGGGGGGCAAGAGACCCAGTACTTC.

J is TRBJ1-2 and V is TRBV20-1, with TRBD1 matching 8 bases. The CDR3 is made up of 15 amino acids. Looked up from germline, CDR1 is DFQATT and CDR2 is SNEGSKA (reference sequence). The ends lost 1 base at V and 2 bases at J; junction bases unmatched: 6. CDR3 amino acids: CSARVDREENYGYTF. The CDR3 region has the DNA TGCAGTGCTAGAGTGGACAGGGAGGAAAACTATGGCTACACCTTC.

This clonotype was recorded a few times. The gene calls are TRBV20-1 and TRBJ2-5, with D hard to call. This CDR3 contains 14 residues. Trimming removed 4 bases from V and 2 bases from J, with 14 bases in between. CDR1 and CDR2 (germline): DFQATT, SNEGSKA (reference sequence). CDR3 nucleotide sequence: TGCAGTGCTATCAAGCGTGTGACTCAAGAGACCCAGTACTTC. It is translated as CSAIKRVTQETQYF.

This clonotype was counted once. This CDR3 is CASRAPGPYGYTF. Here the CDR3 DNA reads TGTGCCAGCAGAGCGCCGGGGCCTTATGGCTACACCTTC. This sequence joins TRBV6-1 and TRBJ1-2, with D possibly matching TRBD1 (5 bases). Trimming left V 6 bases short and J 5 bases short, with 13 bases between. Germline CDR1 is MNHNS and CDR2 is SASEGT. This CDR3 is 13 amino acids long.

The CDR3 reads CASSPETLNIQYF. As DNA, the CDR3 is TGTGCCAGCAGCCCAGAAACACTCAACATTCAGTACTTC. The chain is built from TRBV7-2 and TRBJ2-4; unclear D gene. The germline gives CDR1 SGHTA, CDR2 FQGNSA. V lost 5 bases and J 7 bases, leaving 12 bases between the germline ends. The CDR3 totals 13 residues.

This clonotype was detected a few times. The rearrangement links TRBV29-1 to TRBJ2-4; maybe TRBD2 (6 bases). Per germline, CDR1 SQVTM and CDR2 ANQGSEA. The CDR3 is made up of 12 amino acids. The germline V and J ends were trimmed by 8 bases and 9 bases, with 17 bases remaining between them. CDR3 in DNA: TGCAGCTCCCGGGCTTCGGAGGGCATTCAGTACTTC. It yields the protein CSSRASEGIQYF.

V is TRBV12-5 and J is TRBJ2-3, with 11 bases aligning to TRBD2. The CDR3 has 16 amino acids. Germline V lookup: CDR1 LGHNT, CDR2 FRNRAP. V lost 1 base, J lost 2 bases, and 2 bases stayed unmatched. CDR3 bases: TGTGCTAGTGGTTTGGGTAGCGGGGGGGTCACAGATACGCAGTATTTT. This translates into CASGLGSGGVTDTQYF.

The DNA of the CDR3 is TGTGCCAGCAGCCCGGGACAGGGGCCTTATGGCTACACCTTC. Encoded protein: CASSPGQGPYGYTF. The V and J genes are TRBV16 and TRBJ1-2; TRBD1 aligns across 10 bases. Germline CDR1 is KGHSY and CDR2 is FQNENV. CDR3 length: 14 amino acids. V lost 4 bases, J lost 5 bases, and 4 bases stayed unmatched.

The chain uses TRBV7-6 and TRBJ1-1; TRBD1 aligns across 7 bases. Unmatched junction bases numbered 6, after V lost 4 bases and J lost 4 bases. The CDR3 is 14 residues long. CDR1 and CDR2 from the germline V gene are SGHVS and FNYEAQ. The CDR3 DNA follows: TGTGCCAGCAGCTCCCGACAGGGATCCACTGAAGCTTTCTTT. Translated, it gives CASSSRQGSTEAFF.

V gene TRBV4-2 combines with J gene TRBJ1-1; D is ambiguous. The germline V gene encodes CDR1 LGHNA and CDR2 YNFKEQ. This CDR3 contains 14 residues. The V end was cut by 7 bases, the J end by 3 bases, with 15 bases between. CDR3 residues: CASKGLGGDTEAFF. For the CDR3, the DNA is TGTGCCAGCAAAGGGTTAGGTGGGGACACTGAAGCTTTCTTT.

This clonotype has only a few counts. The chain links TRBV20-1 to TRBJ2-3; D is unclear. Looked up from germline, CDR1 is DFQATT and CDR2 is SNEGSKA (reference sequence). CDR3 size: 13 residues. V was pared by 3 bases and J by 0 bases, with 7 bases between. CDR3 nucleotide sequence: TGCAGTGCTAGCACCGAAAGCACAGATACGCAGTATTTT. Amino acid sequence: CSASTESTDTQYF.

V gene TRBV6-1 combines with J gene TRBJ2-1; 14 bases agree with TRBD2. This CDR3 spans 20 amino acids. CDR1 is MNHNS, CDR2 SASEGT, per germline. Trimming took 7 bases from V and 1 from J; bases not matched to a gene: 15. The CDR3 DNA reads TGTGCCAGCAAATATCTCTCGACTAGCGGGAGGGTGGCGTCCTACAATGAGCAGTTCTTC. It specifies CASKYLSTSGRVASYNEQFF.

This clonotype was observed many times. J is TRBJ2-7 and V is TRBV7-2; tentatively, D is TRBD2 (6 bases). V was trimmed by 5 bases and J by 3 bases, leaving 14 bases between them. Germline assignment: CDR1 SGHTA and CDR2 FQGNSA. This CDR3 comprises 14 residues. The CDR3 DNA reads TGTGCCAGCAGCCCCCGGGGGAATAGCTACGAGCAGTACTTC. Protein: CASSPRGNSYEQYF.

V is TRBV5-5 and J is TRBJ1-2; D remains unclear. CDR1 and CDR2 from the germline V gene are SGHKS and YYEKEE (reference sequence). This CDR3 region has 15 residues. The V gene lost 6 bases and the J gene lost 2 bases, with 17 bases spanning the gap. The CDR3 DNA sequence: TGTGCCAGCACCCAATTATTGTGGGCCAACTATGGCTACACCTTC. The encoded protein is CASTQLLWANYGYTF.

As to this clonotype: Possible read error: a much larger clone is one base away. The V and J genes are TRBV7-2 and TRBJ2-7, with D possibly matching TRBD1 (7 bases). Germline lookup yields CDR1 SGHTA and CDR2 FQGNSA. This CDR3 is 15 amino acids long. The chain's CDR3 is CGSSTGAGTSYEQYF. For the CDR3, the DNA is TGTGGCAGCAGCACAGGGGCGGGGACCTCCTACGAGCAGTACTTC.

This clonotype was counted only a few times. This rearrangement joins TRBV20-1 to TRBJ2-7; D not resolved. The V end was cut by 6 bases, the J end by 4 bases, with 13 bases between. The CDR3 runs 12 residues. Germline CDR1 reads DFQATT; CDR2 reads SNEGSKA (reference sequence). CDR3 protein: CSAGRPLYEQYF. CDR3 DNA sequence: TGCAGTGCGGGCCGGCCCCTTTACGAGCAGTACTTC.

This clonotype was counted between two and nine times. This may arise from a read error, as a much more abundant clone is one base away. The chain combines TRBV7-2 with TRBJ2-1, with D possibly being TRBD2 (5 bases). The CDR3 covers 13 residues. V gave up 5 bases and J gave up 7 bases, with 12 bases separating them. Per germline, CDR1 SGHTA and CDR2 FQGNSA. CDR3 region: CASSRGYTNEQFF. The DNA for the CDR3 is TGTGCCAGCAGCCGCGGGTACACGAATGAGCAGTTCTTC. Full variable domain (missing parts from reference TRBV7-2 and TRBJ2-1): GAGVSQSPSNKVTEKGKDVELRCDPISGHTALYWYRQSLGQGLEFLIYFQGNSAPDKSGLPSDRFSAERTGGSVSTLTIQRTQQEDSAVYLCASSRGYTNEQFFGPGTRLTVL.

V gene TRBV4-1 combines with J gene TRBJ2-7; D may be TRBD1 or TRBD2 (5 bases each). The CDR3 totals 17 residues. CDR1 is MGHRA, CDR2 YSYEKL, per germline. Trimming pared 1 base from V and 0 bases from J, leaving 16 bases between. The CDR3 DNA is TGCGCCAGCAGCCAAGGGATAGGGACCCAAAGCTCCTACGAGCAGTACTTC. This encodes CASSQGIGTQSSYEQYF.

This clonotype was detected many times. The rearrangement uses TRBV29-1 and TRBJ1-2; D might be TRBD1 (6 bases). Trimming removed 6 bases at V and 9 bases at J, with 20 bases between. Germline values: CDR1 SQVTM, CDR2 ANQGSEA. There are 13 residues in the CDR3. The CDR3 coding sequence is TGCAGCGTGGCCCACCAGGGGAATTCAAGCTACACCTTC. Translated: CSVAHQGNSSYTF.

This chain links TRBV10-3 with TRBJ2-7; D unresolved. In germline, CDR1 is ENHRY, CDR2 SYGVKD. This CDR3 comprises 13 residues. Trimming removed 4 bases from V and 2 bases from J, with 9 bases in between. The CDR3 loop reads CAISAAATYEQYF. The CDR3 DNA follows: TGTGCCATCAGTGCAGCAGCTACCTACGAGCAGTACTTC.

The chain is built from TRBV4-1 and TRBJ2-3, with D perhaps assigned TRBD1 or TRBD2 (5 bases each). The CDR3 contains 17 residues. Germline V CDR1 and CDR2: MGHRA, YSYEKL. Trimming left V 0 bases short and J 3 bases short, with 16 bases between. The CDR3 loop is CASSQDGALAGTDTQYF. The CDR3 DNA follows: TGCGCCAGCAGCCAAGATGGGGCGCTAGCTGGGACAGATACGCAGTATTTT.

CDR3 sequence: CASSPKLAGEIQYF. In DNA form, the CDR3 reads TGTGCCAGCAGTCCTAAGCTAGCGGGGGAAATTCAGTACTTC. This sequence joins TRBV12-3 or TRBV12-4 and TRBJ2-4; TRBD2 matches 10 bases. V lost 5 bases, J lost 10 bases, and 8 bases stayed unmatched. The CDR3 runs to 14 residues.

The chain uses TRBV20-1 and TRBJ2-1; D gene unclear. V was pared by 0 bases and J by 4 bases, with 10 bases between. This CDR3 has 14 amino acids. From germline, CDR1 is DFQATT and CDR2 SNEGSKA (reference sequence). CDR3 region: CSARDLWQYNEQFF. CDR3 bases: TGCAGTGCTAGAGATCTATGGCAGTACAATGAGCAGTTCTTC.

The chain recombines TRBV30 with TRBJ1-2; no clear D. Germline-derived CDR1 and CDR2 are GTSNPN and SVGIG (reference sequence). V was cut by 4 bases and J by 3 bases, with 15 bases left in between. The CDR3 spans 14 residues. This CDR3 is CAWKYRTEYYGYTF. In DNA form, the CDR3 reads TGTGCCTGGAAATACCGGACGGAGTACTATGGCTACACCTTC.

This clonotype occurred a few times. The J gene is TRBJ2-4, the V gene TRBV5-8; maybe TRBD1 (6 bases). CDR3 length: 16 residues. Trimming removed 2 bases at V and 0 bases at J, with 12 bases between. Germline CDR1 SGHTS, CDR2 YDEGEE. In DNA form, the CDR3 reads TGTGCCAGCAGCTTCGGACAGCCCCGAGCCAAAAACATTCAGTACTTC. Translating it yields CASSFGQPRAKNIQYF.

The genes are TRBV29-1 and TRBJ2-3; 7 positions match TRBD2. The CDR3 runs 16 residues. Germline assignment: CDR1 SQVTM and CDR2 ANQGSEA. V trimming: 8 bases; J trimming: 1 base; junction bases outside the gene matches: 15. The CDR3 DNA follows: TGCAGCCCTCACCCGTTCCGGGAGGCGGGCACAGATACGCAGTATTTT. Encoded protein: CSPHPFREAGTDTQYF.

The rearrangement uses TRBV5-1 and TRBJ2-3; D gene uncertain. Trimming removed 4 bases from V and 6 bases from J, with 9 bases in between. The CDR3 is made up of 12 amino acids. Germline V CDR1 and CDR2: SGHRS, YFSETQ. CDR3 DNA sequence: TGCGCCAGCAGCCAAGCCCTGGATACGCAGTATTTT. Protein: CASSQALDTQYF.

There are a few counts of this clonotype. This rearrangement joins TRBV6-6 to TRBJ2-7, with 11 bases lining up with TRBD1. CDR3 length equals 15 residues. Looked up from germline, CDR1 is MNHNY and CDR2 is SVGAGI (reference sequence). V lost 7 bases to trimming and J lost 1 base; unmatched junction nucleotides: 6. The CDR3 loop reads CASKAGQGGSYEQYF. CDR3 in DNA: TGTGCCAGCAAAGCGGGACAGGGGGGTTCCTACGAGCAGTACTTC.

The chain combines TRBV4-3 with TRBJ1-6; TRBD1 is a possible D gene (6 bases). The CDR3 has 13 residues. Germline-derived CDR1 and CDR2 are LGHNA and YSLEER. Trimming left V 4 bases short and J 13 bases short, with 14 bases between. CDR3 loop: CASSRGANHPLHF. The DNA of the CDR3 is TGCGCCAGCAGCCGGGGGGCAAATCACCCCCTCCACTTT.